This TCR beta chain came from a study of monozygotic twins with inflammatory bowel disease. To note about this clonotype: No antigen is known for it.

CDR1 is SGHRS and CDR2 is YFSETQ in the germline V gene. The CDR3 runs 12 residues. Study findings and constraints: On the inverse Simpson index, IBD patients scored lower for TCRbeta diversity than healthy co-twins. No distinction between different T cell subtypes was possible.

Every single donor had a roughly 2.5 ml blood sample drawn. TCRdb reprocessed the 5' RACE reads; each CDR3 protein has one entry and no DNA is given. In all, the sample yields roughly 170,000 distinct CDR3 sequences. The chain employs TRBV5-1 and TRBJ2-5; TCRdb calls TRBD2, which cannot be checked without DNA. Sequencing was carried out using blood. The origin of this receptor is a human donor with ulcerative colitis or Crohn's disease, or a healthy co-twin of an affected twin (not recorded which). This CDR3 reads CASGSSVETQYF.